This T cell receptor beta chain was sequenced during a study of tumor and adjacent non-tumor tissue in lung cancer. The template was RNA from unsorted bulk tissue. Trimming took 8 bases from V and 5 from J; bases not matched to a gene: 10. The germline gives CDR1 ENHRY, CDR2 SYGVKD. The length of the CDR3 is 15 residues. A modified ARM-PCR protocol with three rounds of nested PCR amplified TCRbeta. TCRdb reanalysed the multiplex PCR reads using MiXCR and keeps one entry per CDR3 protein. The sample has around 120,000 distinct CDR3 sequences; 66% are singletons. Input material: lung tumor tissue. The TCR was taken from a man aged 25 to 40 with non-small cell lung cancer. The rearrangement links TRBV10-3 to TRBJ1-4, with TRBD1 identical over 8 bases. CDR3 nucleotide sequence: TGTGCCATCGGTTCCGGGACAGGCCTAAATGAAAAACTGTTTTTT. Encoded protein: CAIGSGTGLNEKLFF.